This TCR beta chain was recovered during a study of beta chain features in type 1 diabetes. The CDR3 loop spans 14 amino acids. Germline V lookup: CDR1 SGHTA, CDR2 FQGTGA. The V and J ends lost 2 bases and 9 bases respectively, with 14 bases between them. This clone was picked up a small number of times. What it recognizes is unknown. The isolated RNA, all of it, was reverse transcribed, so expressed TCRB transcripts were what got sequenced. This table comes from immunoSEQ multiplex PCR, and its TCRdb copy is limited to in-frame clones, with some not included. The sample has roughly 370,000 clones, about 15% seen once. Overall study results and limits: Within patients, naive, central memory and Treg TCRB repertoires seemed more similar than within healthy donors. The study left unresolved whether HLA type influences TCRB rearrangement.

Using CD45RO/CCR7/CD25/CD127/CD95/CD27, CD4+ naive, central memory, regulatory and stem cell-like memory cells were sorted. Purity above 95% was achieved in all sorted populations. Sequencing was done on a sample of naive CD4+ T cells from blood. This chain joins TRBV7-3 and TRBJ2-1, with D unresolved. The TCR sequence derives from a young man in good health. The DNA of the CDR3 is TGTGCCAGCAGCTTATCCCCAGTCGGTAGTGAGCAGTTCTTC. It translates to CASSLSPVGSEQFF.